The clone carrying this T cell receptor beta chain was recorded many times. This specimen belongs to a study of regulatory T cells in long-lasting Graves disease. After removal of 7 bases from V and 3 bases from J, the junction contained 8 bases not matched to a gene. From germline, CDR1 is GTSNPN and CDR2 SVGIG (reference sequence). This CDR3 has 13 residues. Specified time point: newly diagnosed GD, antithyroid drugs for less than 3 months. From RNA extracted from PBMCs, the TCR library was made. Criteria from the American Thyroid Association guidelines were applied to diagnose Graves' disease. The authors built TCR beta libraries using iRepertoire HTBI primers and Arm-PCR of CDR3 regions. TCRdb reprocessed the multiplex PCR reads with MiXCR, giving one entry per CDR3 protein. Altogether about 530,000 distinct CDR3 sequences are present, about 16% being singletons, with the ten largest covering just under 25%.

These data also formed part of another study, on T cells in Graves' hyperthyroidism and ophthalmopathy. That investigation notes: Ophthalmopathy cases were set apart from stable hyperthyroidism by a 13 V-J model.

The material was peripheral blood mononuclear cells (PBMCs), obtained at new diagnosis, from a patient treated with antithyroid drugs. The chain recombines TRBV30 with TRBJ1-1, with TRBD1 identical over 7 bases. The source is a woman aged 40 to 65 with Graves disease. The CDR3 DNA is TGTGCCTTCCAGGGGGTAGGGTACACTGAAGCTTTCTTT. Encoded protein: CAFQGVGYTEAFF.